Sequencing of this T cell receptor (beta chain) was carried out in a study of cytomegalovirus exposure and HLA in healthy donors. General study points: The authors later found TCR association rates varying by HLA locus, with DRB1 most and HLA-C fewest. Association with HLA alleles at 0.05 false discovery rate was found for around 17,000 TCR beta sequences in a later analysis.

With regard to this clone: What it binds is not known.

The PCR contained 60 Vbeta and 13 Jbeta primers. The method was immunoSEQ multiplex PCR; TCRdb's version includes in-frame clones alone and lacks a portion of them. The data contain about 160,000 clones, around 80% of them singletons. The CDR3 loop spans 18 amino acids. Germline V gene sequence: CDR1 MNHNS, CDR2 SASEGT. The V and J ends lost 1 base and 0 bases, in that order; junction bases with no gene match: 4. This sequence joins TRBV6-1 and TRBJ2-3, with 13 bases identical to TRBD2. Sequenced sample: PBMCs. This receptor was identified in a man in his late teens or twenties in good health and CMV-seronegative. CDR3 residues: CASSEGGTSGISTDTQYF. The CDR3, as DNA: TGTGCCAGCAGTGAAGGGGGGACTAGCGGGATAAGCACAGATACGCAGTATTTT.